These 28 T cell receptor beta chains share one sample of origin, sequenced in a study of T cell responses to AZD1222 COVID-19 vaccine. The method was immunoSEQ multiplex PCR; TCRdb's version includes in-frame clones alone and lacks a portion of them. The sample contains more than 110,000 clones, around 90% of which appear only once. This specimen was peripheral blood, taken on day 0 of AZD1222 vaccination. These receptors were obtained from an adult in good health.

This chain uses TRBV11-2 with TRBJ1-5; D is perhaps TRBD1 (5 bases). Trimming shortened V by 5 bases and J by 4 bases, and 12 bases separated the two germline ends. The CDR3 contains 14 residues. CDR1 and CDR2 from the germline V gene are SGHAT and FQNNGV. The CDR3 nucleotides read TGTGCCAGCAGCCAGCGGGGGGTAAATCAGCCCCAGCATTTT. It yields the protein CASSQRGVNQPQHF.

CDR3 protein: CASSPGTDTEAFF. CDR3 coding DNA: TGTGCCAGCAGCCCCGGGACAGACACTGAAGCTTTCTTT. The chain couples TRBV7-2 to TRBJ1-1; 7 bases align to TRBD1. Trimming took 5 bases from V and 3 from J; bases not matched to a gene: 3. This CDR3 region has 13 residues. Germline CDR1 and CDR2: SGHTA and FQGNSA.

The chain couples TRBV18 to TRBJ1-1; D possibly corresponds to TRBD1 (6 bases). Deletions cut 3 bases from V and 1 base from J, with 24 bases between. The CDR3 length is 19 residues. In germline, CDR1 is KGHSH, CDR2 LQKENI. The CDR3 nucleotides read TGTGCCAGCTCACCCACATGGACTGGGGGGGGCTTAAGGAACACTGAAGCTTTCTTT. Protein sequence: CASSPTWTGGGLRNTEAFF.

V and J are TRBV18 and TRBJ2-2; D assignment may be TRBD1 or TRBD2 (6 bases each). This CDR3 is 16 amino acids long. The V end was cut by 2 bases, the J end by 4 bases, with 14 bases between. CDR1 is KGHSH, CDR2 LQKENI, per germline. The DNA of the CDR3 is TGTGCCAGCTCACCAGTTCGGGGGCTTGGCACCGGGGAGCTGTTTTTT. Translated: CASSPVRGLGTGELFF.

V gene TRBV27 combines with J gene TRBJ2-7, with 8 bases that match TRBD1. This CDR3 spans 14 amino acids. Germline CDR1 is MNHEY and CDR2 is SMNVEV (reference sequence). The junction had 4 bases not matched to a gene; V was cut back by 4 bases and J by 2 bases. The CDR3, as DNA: TGTGCCAGCAGTTCTCTGGGACAGGCCTACGAGCAGTACTTC. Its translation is CASSSLGQAYEQYF.

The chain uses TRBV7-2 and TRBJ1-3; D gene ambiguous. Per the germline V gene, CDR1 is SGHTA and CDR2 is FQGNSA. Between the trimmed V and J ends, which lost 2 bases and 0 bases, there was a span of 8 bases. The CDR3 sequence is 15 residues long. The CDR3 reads CASSLSGGSGNTIYF. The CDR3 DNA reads TGTGCCAGCAGCTTATCAGGCGGCTCTGGAAACACCATATATTTT.

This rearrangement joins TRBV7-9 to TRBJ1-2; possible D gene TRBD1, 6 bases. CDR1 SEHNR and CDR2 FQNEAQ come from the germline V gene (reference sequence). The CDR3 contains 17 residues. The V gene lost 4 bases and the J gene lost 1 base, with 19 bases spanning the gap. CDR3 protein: CASSSAQGQNNNYGYTF. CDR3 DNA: TGTGCCAGCAGCTCAGCTCAAGGACAGAATAATAACTATGGCTACACCTTC. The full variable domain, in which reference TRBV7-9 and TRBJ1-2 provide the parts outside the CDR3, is DTGVSQNPRHKITKRGQNVTFRCDPISEHNRLYWYRQTLGQGPEFLTYFQNEAQLEKSRLLSDRFSAERPKGSFSTLEIQRTEQGDSAMYLCASSSAQGQNNNYGYTFGSGTRLTVV.

The DNA for the CDR3 is TGTGCCAGCAGCGGACAGGGATGGACTGAAGCTTTCTTT. Residues: CASSGQGWTEAFF. The chain joins TRBV7-9 to TRBJ1-1; 8 bases are a match to TRBD1. V gave up 5 bases and J gave up 5 bases; unmatched junction bases: 4. CDR3 length: 13 amino acids. The germline V gene encodes CDR1 SEHNR and CDR2 FQNEAQ (reference sequence).

The CDR3 is CANSIDGYSYNEQFF. The CDR3 DNA is TGTGCCAACTCTATTGACGGGTACTCCTACAATGAGCAGTTCTTC. This chain uses TRBV6-5 with TRBJ2-1, with D unresolved. The germline gives CDR1 MNHEY, CDR2 SVGAGI. The CDR3 runs 15 residues. The V end lost 10 bases, the J end lost 0 bases, and 16 bases lay between the germline ends.

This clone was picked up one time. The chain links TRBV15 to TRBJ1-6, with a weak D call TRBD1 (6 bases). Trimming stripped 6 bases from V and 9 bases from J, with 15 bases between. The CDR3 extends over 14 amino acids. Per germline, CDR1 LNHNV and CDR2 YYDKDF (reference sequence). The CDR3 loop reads CATSTRGSVSPLHF. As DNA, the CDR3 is TGTGCCACCAGTACCAGGGGTTCGGTTTCACCCCTCCACTTT.

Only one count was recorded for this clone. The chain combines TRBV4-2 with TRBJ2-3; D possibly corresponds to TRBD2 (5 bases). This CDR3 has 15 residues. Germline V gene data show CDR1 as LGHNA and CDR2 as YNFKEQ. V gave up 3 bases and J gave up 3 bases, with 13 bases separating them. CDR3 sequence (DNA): TGTGCCAGCAGCCAGAGGGAACTAAGGACAGATACGCAGTATTTT. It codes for CASSQRELRTDTQYF.

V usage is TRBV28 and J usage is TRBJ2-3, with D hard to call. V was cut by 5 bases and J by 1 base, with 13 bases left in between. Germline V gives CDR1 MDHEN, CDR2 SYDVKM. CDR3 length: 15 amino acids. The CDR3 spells CASSPPAGRTDTQYF. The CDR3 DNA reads TGTGCCAGCAGTCCCCCCGCAGGCCGCACAGATACGCAGTATTTT. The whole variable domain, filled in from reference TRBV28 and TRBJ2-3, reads DVKVTQSSRYLVKRTGEKVFLECVQDMDHENMFWYRQDPGLGLRLIYFSYDVKMKEKGDIPEGYSVSREKKERFSLILESASTNQTSMYLCASSPPAGRTDTQYFGPGTRLTVL.

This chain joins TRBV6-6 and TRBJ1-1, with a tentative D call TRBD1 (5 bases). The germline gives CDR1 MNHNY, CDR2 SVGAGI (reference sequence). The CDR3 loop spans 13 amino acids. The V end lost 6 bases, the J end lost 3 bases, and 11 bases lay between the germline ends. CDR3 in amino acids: CASSSGWYTEAFF. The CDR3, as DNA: TGTGCCAGCAGCTCAGGGTGGTACACTGAAGCTTTCTTT.

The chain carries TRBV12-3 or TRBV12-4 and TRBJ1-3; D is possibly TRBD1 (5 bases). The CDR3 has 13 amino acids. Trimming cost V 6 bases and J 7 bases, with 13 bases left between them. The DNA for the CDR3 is TGTGCCAGCAGAGAGGGACTCTGGAACACCATATATTTT. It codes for CASREGLWNTIYF.

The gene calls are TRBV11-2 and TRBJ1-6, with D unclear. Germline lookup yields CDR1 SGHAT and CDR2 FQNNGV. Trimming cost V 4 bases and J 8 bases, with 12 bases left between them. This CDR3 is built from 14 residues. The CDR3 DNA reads TGTGCCAGCAGCTCCCAGGACTCGGATTCACCCCTCCACTTT. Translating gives CASSSQDSDSPLHF.

The CDR3 DNA follows: TGTGCCAGCAGCCTTGGGGTCGCTGGCTACACCTTC. As protein: CASSLGVAGYTF. This chain connects TRBV12-3 or TRBV12-4 to TRBJ1-2; D gene uncertain. Trimming left V 6 bases short and J 7 bases short, with 12 bases between. This CDR3 comprises 12 residues.

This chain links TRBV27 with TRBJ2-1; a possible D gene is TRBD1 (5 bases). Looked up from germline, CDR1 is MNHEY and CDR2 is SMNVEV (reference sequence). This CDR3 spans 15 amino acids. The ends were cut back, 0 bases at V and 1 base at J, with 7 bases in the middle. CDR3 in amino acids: CASSLSGPSYNEQFF. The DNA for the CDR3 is TGTGCCAGCAGTTTATCGGGGCCGTCCTACAATGAGCAGTTCTTC.

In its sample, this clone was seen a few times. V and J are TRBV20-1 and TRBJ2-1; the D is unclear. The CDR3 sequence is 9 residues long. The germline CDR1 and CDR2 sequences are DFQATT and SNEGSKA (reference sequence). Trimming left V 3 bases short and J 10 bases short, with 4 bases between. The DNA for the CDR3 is TGCAGTGCTAGCCCCGAGCAGTTCTTC. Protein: CSASPEQFF.

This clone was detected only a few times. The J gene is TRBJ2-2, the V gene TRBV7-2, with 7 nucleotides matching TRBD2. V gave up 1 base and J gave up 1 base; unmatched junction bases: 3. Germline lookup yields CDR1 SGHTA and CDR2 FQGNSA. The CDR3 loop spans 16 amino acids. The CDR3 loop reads CASSLGLAQNTGELFF. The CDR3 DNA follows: TGTGCCAGCAGCTTAGGACTAGCCCAGAACACCGGGGAGCTGTTTTTT.

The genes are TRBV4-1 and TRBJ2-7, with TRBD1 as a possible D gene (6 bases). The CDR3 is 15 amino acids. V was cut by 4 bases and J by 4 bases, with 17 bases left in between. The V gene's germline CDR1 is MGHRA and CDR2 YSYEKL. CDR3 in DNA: TGCGCCAGCAGCCCTAGGGGGACGAACCAGTACGAGCAGTACTTC. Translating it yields CASSPRGTNQYEQYF.

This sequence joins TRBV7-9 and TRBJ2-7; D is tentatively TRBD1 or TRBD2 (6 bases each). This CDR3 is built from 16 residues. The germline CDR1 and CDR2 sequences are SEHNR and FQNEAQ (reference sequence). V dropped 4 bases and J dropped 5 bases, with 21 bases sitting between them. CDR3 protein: CASSSFLGGPRDEQYF. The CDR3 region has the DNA TGTGCCAGCAGCTCTTTCTTAGGGGGGCCTCGAGACGAGCAGTACTTC. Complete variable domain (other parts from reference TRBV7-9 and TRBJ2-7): DTGVSQNPRHKITKRGQNVTFRCDPISEHNRLYWYRQTLGQGPEFLTYFQNEAQLEKSRLLSDRFSAERPKGSFSTLEIQRTEQGDSAMYLCASSSFLGGPRDEQYFGPGTRLTVT.

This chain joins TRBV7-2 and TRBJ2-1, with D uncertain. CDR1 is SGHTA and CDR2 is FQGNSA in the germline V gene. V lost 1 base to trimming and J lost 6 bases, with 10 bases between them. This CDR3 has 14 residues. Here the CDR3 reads CASSLGVLGNEQFF. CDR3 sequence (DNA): TGTGCCAGCAGCTTAGGTGTTCTAGGCAATGAGCAGTTCTTC.

CDR3 sequence reads: CASSPRQGKSYEQYF. CDR3 nucleotide sequence: TGTGCCAGCAGCCCCCGACAGGGGAAGTCCTACGAGCAGTACTTC. The chain is built from TRBV5-4 and TRBJ2-7; TRBD1 matches at 8 bases. The V segment lost 4 bases and the J segment 1 base; nucleotides outside the gene matches: 7. Germline CDR1 SGHNT, CDR2 YYREEE (reference sequence). The CDR3 extends over 15 amino acids.

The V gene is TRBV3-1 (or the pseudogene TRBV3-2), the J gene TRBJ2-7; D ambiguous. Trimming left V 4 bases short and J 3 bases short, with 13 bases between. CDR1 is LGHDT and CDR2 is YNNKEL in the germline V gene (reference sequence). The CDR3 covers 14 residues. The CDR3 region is CASSRPGFFYEQYF. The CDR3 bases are TGTGCCAGCAGCCGGCCCGGGTTTTTCTACGAGCAGTACTTC.

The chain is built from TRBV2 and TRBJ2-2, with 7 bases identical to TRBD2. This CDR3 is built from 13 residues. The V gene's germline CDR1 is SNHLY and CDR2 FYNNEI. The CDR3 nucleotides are TGTGCTTGCGGGGAGGGGAGCACCGGGGAGCTGTTTTTT. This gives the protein CACGEGSTGELFF.

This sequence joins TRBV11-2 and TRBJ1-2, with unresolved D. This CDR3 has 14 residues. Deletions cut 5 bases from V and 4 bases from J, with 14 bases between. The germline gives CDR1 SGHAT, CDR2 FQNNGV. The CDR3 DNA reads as TGTGCCAGCAGCGGTCGGGAGGGTCTCTATGGCTACACCTTC. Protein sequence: CASSGREGLYGYTF.

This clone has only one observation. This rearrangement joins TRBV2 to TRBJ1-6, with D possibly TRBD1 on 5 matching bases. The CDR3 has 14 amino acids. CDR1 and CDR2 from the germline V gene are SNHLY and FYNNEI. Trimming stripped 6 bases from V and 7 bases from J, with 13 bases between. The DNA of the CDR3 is TGTGCCAGCAGGGCAGGGAGAGGGAATTCACCCCTCCACTTT. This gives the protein CASRAGRGNSPLHF.

The CDR3 spells CASSPSSGNTIYF. As DNA, the CDR3 is TGTGCCAGCAGCCCCTCCTCTGGAAACACCATATATTTT. J is TRBJ1-3 and V is TRBV12-3 or TRBV12-4; D gene unclear. The CDR3 has 13 amino acids. Deletions cut 6 bases from V and 0 bases from J, with 6 bases between.